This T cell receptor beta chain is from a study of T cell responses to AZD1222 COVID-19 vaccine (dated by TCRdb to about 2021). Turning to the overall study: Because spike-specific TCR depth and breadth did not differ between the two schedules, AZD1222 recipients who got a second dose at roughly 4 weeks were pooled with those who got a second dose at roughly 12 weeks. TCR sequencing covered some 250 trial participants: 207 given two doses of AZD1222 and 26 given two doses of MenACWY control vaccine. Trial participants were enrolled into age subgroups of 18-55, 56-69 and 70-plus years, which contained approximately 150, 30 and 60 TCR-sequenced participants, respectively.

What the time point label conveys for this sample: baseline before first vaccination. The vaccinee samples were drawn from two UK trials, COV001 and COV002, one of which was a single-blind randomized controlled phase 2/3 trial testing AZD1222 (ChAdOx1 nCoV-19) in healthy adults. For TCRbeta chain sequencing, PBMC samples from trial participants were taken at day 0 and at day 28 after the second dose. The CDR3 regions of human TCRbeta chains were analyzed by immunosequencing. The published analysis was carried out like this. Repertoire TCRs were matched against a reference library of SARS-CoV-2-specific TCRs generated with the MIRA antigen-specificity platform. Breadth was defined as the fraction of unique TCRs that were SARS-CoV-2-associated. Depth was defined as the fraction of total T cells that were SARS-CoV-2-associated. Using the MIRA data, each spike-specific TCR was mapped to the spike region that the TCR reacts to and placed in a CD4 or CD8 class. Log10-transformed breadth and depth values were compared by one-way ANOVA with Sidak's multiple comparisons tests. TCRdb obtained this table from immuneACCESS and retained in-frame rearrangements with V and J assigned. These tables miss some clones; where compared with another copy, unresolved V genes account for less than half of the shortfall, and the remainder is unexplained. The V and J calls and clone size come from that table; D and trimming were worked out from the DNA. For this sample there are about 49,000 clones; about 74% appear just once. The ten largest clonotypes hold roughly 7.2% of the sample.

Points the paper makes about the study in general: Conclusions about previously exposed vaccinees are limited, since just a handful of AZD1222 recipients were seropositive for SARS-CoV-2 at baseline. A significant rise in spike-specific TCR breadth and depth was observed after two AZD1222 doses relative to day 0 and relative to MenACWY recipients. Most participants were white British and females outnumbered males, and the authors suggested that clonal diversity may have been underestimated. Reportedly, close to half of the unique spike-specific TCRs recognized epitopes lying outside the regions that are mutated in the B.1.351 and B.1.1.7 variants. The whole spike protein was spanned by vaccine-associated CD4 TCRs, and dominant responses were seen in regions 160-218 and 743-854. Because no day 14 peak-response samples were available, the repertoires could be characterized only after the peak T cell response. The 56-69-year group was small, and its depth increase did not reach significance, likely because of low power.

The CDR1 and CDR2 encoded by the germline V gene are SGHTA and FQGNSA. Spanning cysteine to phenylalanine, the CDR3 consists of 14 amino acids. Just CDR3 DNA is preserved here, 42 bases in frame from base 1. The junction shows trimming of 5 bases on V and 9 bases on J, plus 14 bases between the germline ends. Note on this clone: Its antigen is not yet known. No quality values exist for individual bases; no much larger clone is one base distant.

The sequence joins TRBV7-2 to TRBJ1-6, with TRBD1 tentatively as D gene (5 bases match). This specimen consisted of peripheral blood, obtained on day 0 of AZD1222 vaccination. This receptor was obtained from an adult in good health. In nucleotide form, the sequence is TGTGCCAGCAGCCAAGACAGCTGGCGTTCACCCCTCCACTTT. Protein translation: CASSQDSWRSPLHF. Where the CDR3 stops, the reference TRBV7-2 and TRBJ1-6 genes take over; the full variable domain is GAGVSQSPSNKVTEKGKDVELRCDPISGHTALYWYRQSLGQGLEFLIYFQGNSAPDKSGLPSDRFSAERTGGSVSTLTIQRTQQEDSAVYLCASSQDSWRSPLHFGNGTRLTVT.